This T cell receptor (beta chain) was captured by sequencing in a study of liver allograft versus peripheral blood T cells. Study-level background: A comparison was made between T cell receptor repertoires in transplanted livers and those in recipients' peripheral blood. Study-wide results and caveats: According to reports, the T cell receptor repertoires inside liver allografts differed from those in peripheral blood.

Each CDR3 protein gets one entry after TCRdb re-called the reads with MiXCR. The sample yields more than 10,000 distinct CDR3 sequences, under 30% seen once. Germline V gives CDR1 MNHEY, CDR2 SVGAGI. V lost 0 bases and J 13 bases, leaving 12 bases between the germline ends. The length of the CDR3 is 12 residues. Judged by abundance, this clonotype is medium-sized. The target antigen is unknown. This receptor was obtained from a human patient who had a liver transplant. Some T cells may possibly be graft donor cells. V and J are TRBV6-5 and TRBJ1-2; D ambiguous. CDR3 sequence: CASSYSIGSPTF. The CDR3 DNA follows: TGTGCCAGCAGTTACTCGATAGGTTCCCCCACCTTC.